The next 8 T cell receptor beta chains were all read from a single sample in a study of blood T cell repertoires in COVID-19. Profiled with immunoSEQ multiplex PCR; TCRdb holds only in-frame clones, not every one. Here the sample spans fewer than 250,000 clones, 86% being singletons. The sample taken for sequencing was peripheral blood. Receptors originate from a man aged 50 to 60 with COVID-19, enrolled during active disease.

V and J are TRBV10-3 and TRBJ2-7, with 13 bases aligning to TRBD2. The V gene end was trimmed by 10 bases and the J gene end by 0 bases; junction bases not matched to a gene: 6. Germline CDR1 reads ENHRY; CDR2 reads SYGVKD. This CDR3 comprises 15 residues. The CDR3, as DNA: TGTGCCACCGAACTAGCGGGAGGGGGCTCCTACGAGCAGTACTTC. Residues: CATELAGGGSYEQYF.

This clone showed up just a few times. The CDR3 region has the DNA TGCGCCAGCAGCTTAACCGGGACAGGGGACACCGGGGAGCTGTTTTTT. Protein: CASSLTGTGDTGELFF. The J gene is TRBJ2-2, the V gene TRBV5-1; 10 bases are a match to TRBD1. Germline V gene lookup returns CDR1 SGHRS and CDR2 YFSETQ. Unmatched junction bases numbered 4, after V lost 2 bases and J lost 3 bases. The CDR3 loop spans 16 amino acids.

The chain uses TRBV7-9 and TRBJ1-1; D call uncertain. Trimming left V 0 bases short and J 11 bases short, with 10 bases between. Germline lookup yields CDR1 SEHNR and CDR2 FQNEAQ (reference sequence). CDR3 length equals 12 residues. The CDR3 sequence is CASSLARVGAFF. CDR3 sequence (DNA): TGTGCCAGCAGCTTAGCCCGGGTTGGGGCTTTCTTT.

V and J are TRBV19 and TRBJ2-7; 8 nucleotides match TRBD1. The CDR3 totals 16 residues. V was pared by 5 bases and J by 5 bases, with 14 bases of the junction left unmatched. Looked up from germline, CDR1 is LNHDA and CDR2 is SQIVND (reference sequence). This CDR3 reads CASSLRTGKIHHEQYF. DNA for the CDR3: TGTGCCAGTAGTCTAAGGACAGGGAAAATTCACCACGAGCAGTACTTC.

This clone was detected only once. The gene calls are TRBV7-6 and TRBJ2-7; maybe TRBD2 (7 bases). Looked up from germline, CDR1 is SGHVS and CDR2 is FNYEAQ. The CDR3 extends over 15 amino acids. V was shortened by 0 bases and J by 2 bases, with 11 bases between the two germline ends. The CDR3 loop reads CASSLAGGVTYEQYF. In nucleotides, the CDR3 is TGTGCCAGCAGCTTAGCAGGGGGGGTAACCTACGAGCAGTACTTC.

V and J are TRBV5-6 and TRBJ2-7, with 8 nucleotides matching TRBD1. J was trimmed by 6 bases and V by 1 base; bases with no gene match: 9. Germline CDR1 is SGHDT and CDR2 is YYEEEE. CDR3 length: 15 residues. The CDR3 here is CASSLWTGFQAEQYF. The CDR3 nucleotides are TGTGCCAGCAGCTTGTGGACAGGGTTTCAGGCCGAGCAGTACTTC.

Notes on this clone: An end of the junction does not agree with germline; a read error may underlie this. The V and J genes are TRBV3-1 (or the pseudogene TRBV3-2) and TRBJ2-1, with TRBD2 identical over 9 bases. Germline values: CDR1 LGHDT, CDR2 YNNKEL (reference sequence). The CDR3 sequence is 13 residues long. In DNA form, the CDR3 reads TGTGCCAGCAGCCAAGGGCCTAGCGGGATAGGAGTCTTC. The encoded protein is CASSQGPSGIGVF.

The CDR3 sequence: CASSLAIPAELNTEAFF. CDR3 nucleotide sequence: TGCGCCAGCAGCTTGGCCATTCCGGCGGAGCTGAACACTGAAGCTTTCTTT. The chain uses TRBV5-1 and TRBJ1-1, with D hard to call. Trimming took 0 bases from V and 0 from J, leaving 15 bases between them. Germline CDR1 SGHRS, CDR2 YFSETQ. CDR3 length: 17 residues.